The entry that follows covers one TCR beta chain sequence. Its antigen is currently unknown. The data were obtained in a study of memory CD4+ T cells and cytomegalovirus serostatus. Germline assignment: CDR1 ENHRY and CDR2 SYGVKD. V dropped 4 bases and J dropped 2; count of bases not matched to a gene: 3. The CDR3 is 14 residues long. The sort gate was single viable CD3+CD4+CD8-CD45RO+ cells for memory CD4+ T cells. Serostatus was set by detecting CMV pp150, pp28, p38, p52 IgG. Study-level findings and limits: Repertoires predicted CMV serostatus with median bootstrapped AUC of approximately 0.95.

The method was immunoSEQ multiplex PCR; TCRdb's version includes in-frame clones alone and lacks a portion of them. This sample carries approximately 50,000 clones, approximately 78% of them seen once, and the ten largest clones take approximately 0.65%. The chain carries TRBV10-3 and TRBJ2-3; 7 bases agree with TRBD1. The sequenced sample was memory CD4+ T cells from blood. The receptor comes from an adult in good health and CMV-seronegative. The CDR3 reads CAISVGTDTDTQYF. As DNA, the CDR3 is TGTGCCATCAGTGTAGGGACAGACACAGATACGCAGTATTTT.